This TCR beta chain was found in a study of T cells after posttransplantation cyclophosphamide. Study-wide results and caveats: Later blood repertoires were often dominated by clones from the donor CD8+ memory compartment.

The assay was immunoSEQ multiplex PCR, and TCRdb's table has in-frame clones only and misses some. In the table there are about 22,000 clones, under 85% of which are singletons. On the day of bone marrow donation, the related graft donor provided peripheral blood. Trimming removed 4 bases at V and 7 bases at J, with 9 bases between. This CDR3 has 11 residues. Germline loops: CDR1 SGHRS, CDR2 YFSETQ. Worth noting for this clone: Its cognate antigen is unknown.

The TCR originated in an older woman in good health, CMV-negative, and a related stem cell transplant donor. The chain has TRBV5-1 and TRBJ2-7; D is undetermined. Source material: memory CD4+ T cells sorted from PBMCs. The CDR3, as DNA: TGCGCCAGCAGCCTAAACCGGGAGCAGTACTTC. Protein sequence: CASSLNREQYF.